This T cell receptor beta chain comes out of a study of long-term antiretroviral therapy in people with HIV. It was version v3.0 of the immunoSEQ assay that was run at survey level. Measured with immunoSEQ multiplex PCR; TCRdb has only the in-frame clones, and not every one. This sample has tens of thousands of clones, with approximately 86% found just once. People in the study who had HIV all got their treatment in the United States. Broader study findings: Patients on ART gained diversity, which nonetheless stayed below transplant donor controls.

Germline V CDR1 and CDR2: MGHRA, YSYEKL. V lost 4 bases and J 2 bases, leaving 8 bases between the germline ends. The CDR3 has 13 residues. As for this clone: The antigen is unknown.

This sample comprised unsorted PBMCs, obtained 0.1 years before starting antiretroviral therapy. This receptor was identified in a woman aged 45-60 years with HIV. The chain is built from TRBV4-1 and TRBJ1-2; no firm D call. CDR3 nucleotide sequence: TGCGCCAGCAGCCCGGGGAGGAACTATGGCTACACCTTC. This translates into CASSPGRNYGYTF.